These 28 T cell receptor beta chains were all obtained from the same sample, sequenced in a study of neurological immune-mediated disorders. TCRdb re-called the 5' RACE reads through MiXCR, storing one row per CDR3 protein. The sample has about 62,000 distinct CDR3 sequences, about 3.7% seen once. Sequencing input: PBMCs. These TCRs come from a woman aged 45 to 65 with multiple sclerosis.

This clonotype was observed many times. The CDR3 loop is CASSLTGLSATNEKLFF. CDR3 bases: TGTGCCAGCAGCCTCACAGGGCTCTCTGCAACTAATGAAAAACTGTTTTTT. The J gene is TRBJ1-4, the V gene TRBV9, with a weak D call TRBD1 (6 bases). Per the germline V gene, CDR1 is SGDLS and CDR2 is YYNGEE. The CDR3 is 17 amino acids. The V gene lost 4 bases and the J gene lost 0 bases, with 16 bases spanning the gap. Variable domain in full (rest from reference TRBV9 and TRBJ1-4): DSGVTQTPKHLITATGQRVTLRCSPRSGDLSVYWYQQSLDQGLQFLIQYYNGEERAKGNILERFSAQQFPDLHSELNLSSLELGDSALYFCASSLTGLSATNEKLFFGSGTQLSVL.

This chain links TRBV3-1 with TRBJ2-1; D ambiguous. Trimming took 4 bases from V and 4 from J, leaving 8 bases between them. The CDR3 covers 13 residues. CDR1 is LGHDT, CDR2 YNNKEL, per germline (reference sequence). In DNA, the CDR3 is TGTGCCAGCAGCCCCACGACTTACAATGAGCAGTTCTTC. Translation: CASSPTTYNEQFF.

This clonotype was detected ten times or more. The gene calls are TRBV20-1 and TRBJ1-2; 8 bases agree with TRBD1. Germline CDR1 reads DFQATT; CDR2 reads SNEGSKA (reference sequence). The CDR3 runs to 16 residues. V gave up 4 bases and J gave up 4 bases; unmatched junction bases: 14. The CDR3 spells CSATSRTGGVPYGYTF. In nucleotides, the CDR3 is TGCAGTGCTACCTCCCGAACAGGGGGAGTGCCCTATGGCTACACCTTC.

This clonotype was found a few times. The chain employs TRBV6-2 or TRBV6-3 and TRBJ1-5; maybe TRBD1 (5 bases). Trimming pared 8 bases from V and 6 bases from J, leaving 17 bases between. The germline CDR1 and CDR2 sequences are MNHEY and SVGEGT. The CDR3 contains 14 residues. This CDR3 is CASDYKGQSQPQHF. The CDR3 DNA follows: TGTGCCAGCGACTACAAGGGGCAGAGTCAGCCCCAGCATTTT.

The sample holds many counts of this clonotype. The CDR3 DNA reads TGCGCCAGCACCCGGGGAGGGGAGAACACTGAAGCTTTCTTT. It is translated as CASTRGGENTEAFF. The chain is built from TRBV5-1 and TRBJ1-1, with D maybe TRBD1 (5 bases). There are 14 residues in the CDR3. Trimming shortened V by 6 bases and J by 1 base, and 13 bases separated the two germline ends. Germline loops: CDR1 SGHRS, CDR2 YFSETQ. The entire variable domain, with the rest obtained from reference TRBV5-1 and TRBJ1-1, is as follows: KAGVTQTPRYLIKTRGQQVTLSCSPISGHRSVSWYQQTPGQGLQFLFEYFSETQRNKGNFPGRFSGRQFSNSRSEMNVSTLELGDSALYLCASTRGGENTEAFFGQGTRLTVV.

In this sample, this clonotype turned up many times. The chain links TRBV7-2 to TRBJ2-3, with D hard to call. Germline CDR1 and CDR2: SGHTA and FQGNSA. Trimming stripped 1 base from V and 1 base from J, with 9 bases between. The length of the CDR3 is 15 residues. CDR3 residues: CASSLGYGRTDTQYF. The CDR3 coding sequence is TGTGCCAGCAGCTTAGGATATGGGCGCACAGATACGCAGTATTTT.

In this sample, this clonotype turned up many times. The DNA for the CDR3 is TGTGCCAGCAGTTCAGACAGGGGGGACAACAATGAGCAGTTCTTC. Protein sequence: CASSSDRGDNNEQFF. The gene calls are TRBV12-3 or TRBV12-4 and TRBJ2-1; the match to TRBD1 covers 9 bases. V lost 4 bases, J lost 5 bases, and 6 bases stayed unmatched. CDR3 length equals 15 residues.

This clonotype was seen repeatedly, ten times or more. The chain's CDR3 is CSVGSDSGVDTQYF. CDR3 coding DNA: TGCAGCGTTGGATCGGATAGCGGGGTTGATACGCAGTATTTT. This chain connects TRBV29-1 to TRBJ2-3; 8 bases agree with TRBD2. With 4 bases clipped from V and 6 bases from J, the junction kept 9 bases outside the gene matches. CDR1 is SQVTM and CDR2 is ANQGSEA in the germline V gene. The CDR3 totals 14 residues.

This clonotype came up a few times. The chain links TRBV20-1 to TRBJ2-5; D call uncertain. The CDR3 runs 11 residues. In germline, CDR1 is DFQATT, CDR2 SNEGSKA (reference sequence). The V gene lost 6 bases and the J gene lost 0 bases, with 5 bases spanning the gap. DNA of the CDR3: TGCAGTGCCCAACACCAAGAGACCCAGTACTTC. It yields the protein CSAQHQETQYF.

This clonotype was seen repeatedly, ten times or more. This chain links TRBV7-2 with TRBJ2-3; a weak D match, TRBD2 (5 bases). Per germline, CDR1 SGHTA and CDR2 FQGNSA. The CDR3 is made up of 15 amino acids. Trimming left V 2 bases short and J 1 base short, with 10 bases between. CDR3 bases: TGTGCCAGCAGCTTATACGGGAAGGGCACAGATACGCAGTATTTT. Its translation: CASSLYGKGTDTQYF.

The rearrangement links TRBV5-1 to TRBJ2-3; D tentatively fits TRBD1 or TRBD2 (6 bases each). The V end was cut by 1 base, the J end by 6 bases, with 18 bases between. Germline V gene sequence: CDR1 SGHRS, CDR2 YFSETQ. The CDR3 is 16 amino acids. CDR3 amino acids: CASSLRVRGGIDTQYF. Here the CDR3 DNA reads TGCGCCAGCAGCTTGCGTGTCAGGGGAGGCATTGATACGCAGTATTTT.

This clonotype showed up many times. The junction departs from the called germline gene at one end, perhaps through a read error. The rearrangement uses TRBV7-8 and TRBJ1-5; the D is unclear. Germline V gene sequence: CDR1 SGHVS, CDR2 FQNEAQ. This CDR3 comprises 16 residues. This chain's CDR3 is CASSPIRSVSNQPQNF. DNA for the CDR3: TGTGCCAGCAGCCCCATAAGGTCTGTCTCTAATCAGCCCCAGAATTTT.

This clonotype was found many times. The chain couples TRBV14 to TRBJ2-1; 8 bases agree with TRBD2. J was trimmed by 3 bases and V by 4 bases; bases with no gene match: 5. The germline V gene encodes CDR1 SGHDN and CDR2 FVKESK. This CDR3 comprises 15 residues. For the CDR3, the DNA is TGTGCCAGCAGCCGCAGCGGGAGAAGCTACAATGAGCAGTTCTTC. This codes for CASSRSGRSYNEQFF.

This clonotype was detected only a few times. The rearrangement uses TRBV6-1 and TRBJ2-1; possibly TRBD2 for D (6 bases). Trimming took off 6 bases at V and 5 bases at J, with 14 bases between the two ends. In germline, CDR1 is MNHNS, CDR2 SASEGT. The CDR3 runs to 14 residues. Here the CDR3 reads CASSGTSTHNEQFF. DNA for the CDR3: TGTGCCAGCAGCGGTACTAGCACCCACAATGAGCAGTTCTTC.

This clonotype was counted ten times or more. The genes are TRBV5-1 and TRBJ2-7, with 8 bases identical to TRBD1. In germline, CDR1 is SGHRS, CDR2 YFSETQ. CDR3 length equals 14 residues. After removal of 5 bases from V and 0 bases from J, the junction contained 4 bases not matched to a gene. CDR3 nucleotide sequence: TGCGCCAGCAGTTCGGACAGGGTCTCCTACGAGCAGTACTTC. Residues: CASSSDRVSYEQYF.

This clonotype was counted many times. The chain couples TRBV9 to TRBJ2-1; TRBD2 might be the D (5 bases). From germline, CDR1 is SGDLS and CDR2 YYNGEE. CDR3 length equals 13 residues. Trimming shortened V by 2 bases and J by 8 bases, and 11 bases separated the two germline ends. The CDR3 sequence is CASSVRGVDEQFF. CDR3 DNA: TGTGCCAGCAGCGTCCGGGGAGTCGATGAGCAGTTCTTC.

This clonotype was seen many times. The chain combines TRBV5-1 with TRBJ2-3; TRBD2 might be the D (5 bases). This CDR3 is built from 15 residues. CDR1 is SGHRS and CDR2 is YFSETQ in the germline V gene. Trimming cost V 0 bases and J 1 base, with 9 bases left between them. CDR3 nucleotides: TGCGCCAGCAGCTTGGCTCTAGCTGGCACAGATACGCAGTATTTT. Translated: CASSLALAGTDTQYF.

This clonotype is classed as medium-sized. The chain has TRBV7-2 and TRBJ2-5; tentatively, D is TRBD1 (8 bases). Trimming removed 7 bases from V and 0 bases from J, with 21 bases in between. CDR3 length equals 17 residues. Per the germline V gene, CDR1 is SGHTA and CDR2 is FQGNSA. CDR3 nucleotides: TGTGCCAGCACCCGGACAGGGAGGGCAGGGGACCAAGAGACCCAGTACTTC. This sequence encodes CASTRTGRAGDQETQYF.

This clonotype was found many times. The V and J genes are TRBV20-1 and TRBJ2-1; 7 bases map to TRBD2. CDR1 is DFQATT, CDR2 SNEGSKA, per germline (reference sequence). V gave up 7 bases and J gave up 7 bases; unmatched junction bases: 25. This CDR3 is built from 18 residues. CDR3: CSGQSGSGGSRVRNEQFF. The CDR3 DNA reads TGCAGTGGACAAAGTGGGTCAGGCGGGAGTCGGGTAAGGAATGAGCAGTTCTTC.

The chain carries TRBV11-2 and TRBJ2-3, with 9 bases matching TRBD1. CDR3 length equals 15 residues. Looked up from germline, CDR1 is SGHAT and CDR2 is FQNNGV. V was pared by 5 bases and J by 3 bases, with 6 bases of the junction left unmatched. The CDR3 here is CASSLHRGLTDTQYF. As DNA, the CDR3 is TGTGCCAGCAGCCTACACAGGGGGCTGACAGATACGCAGTATTTT.

This clonotype was detected many times. The chain recombines TRBV10-3 with TRBJ1-2, with 12 bases identical to TRBD1. The CDR3 has 15 amino acids. V dropped 7 bases and J dropped 4; count of bases not matched to a gene: 7. CDR1 and CDR2 from the germline V gene are ENHRY and SYGVKD. CDR3 DNA: TGTGCCATCAACCCCGGGACAGGGGGCACCTATGGCTACACCTTC. Protein sequence: CAINPGTGGTYGYTF.

This clonotype was observed many times. This chain links TRBV7-8 with TRBJ1-6; maybe TRBD1 (6 bases). Trimming pared 4 bases from V and 10 bases from J, leaving 26 bases between. The CDR3 length is 18 residues. Looked up from germline, CDR1 is SGHVS and CDR2 is FQNEAQ. CDR3 bases: TGTGCCAGCAGCTGGGCGGCTCGCCTACAGGGAAGTGGATCACCCCTCCACTTT. Protein sequence: CASSWAARLQGSGSPLHF.

This clonotype has a count of ten or more. CDR3: CAINTGSNEQYF. The CDR3 DNA reads TGTGCCATCAATACAGGGAGTAACGAGCAGTACTTC. This chain links TRBV10-3 with TRBJ2-7, with TRBD1 as a possible D gene (6 bases). Germline V gene sequence: CDR1 ENHRY, CDR2 SYGVKD. The V end was cut by 7 bases, the J end by 5 bases, with 12 bases between. The CDR3 contains 12 residues.

This clonotype has a count of ten or more. The chain links TRBV11-3 to TRBJ2-2; D gene unclear. The CDR3 runs 13 residues. Germline loops: CDR1 SGHNT, CDR2 YENEEA. The ends were cut back, 1 base at V and 7 bases at J, with 7 bases in the middle. CDR3 coding DNA: TGTGCCAGCAGCTTAGGCCAATTCGGGGAGCTGTTTTTT. Its protein is CASSLGQFGELFF.

The rearrangement links TRBV20-1 to TRBJ1-5, with D perhaps TRBD1 (5 bases). Trimming stripped 2 bases from V and 5 bases from J, with 7 bases between. Germline loops: CDR1 DFQATT, CDR2 SNEGSKA (reference sequence). This CDR3 is 12 amino acids long. In DNA, the CDR3 is TGCAGTGCTAGACAGGGATATCAGCCCCAGCATTTT. Translated, it gives CSARQGYQPQHF.

This clonotype was detected ten times or more. The J gene is TRBJ2-5, the V gene TRBV7-2; D remains unclear. This CDR3 has 14 residues. V gave up 5 bases and J gave up 6 bases, with 16 bases separating them. CDR1 and CDR2 (germline): SGHTA, FQGNSA. Here the CDR3 reads CASSLRWQEKTQYF. The CDR3 nucleotides are TGTGCCAGCAGCCTTCGGTGGCAGGAAAAGACCCAGTACTTC.

This clonotype was counted many times. The CDR3 DNA reads TGTGCCAGCAGCGTAGGTACTAGCGGCGACAATGAGCAGTTCTTC. The encoded protein is CASSVGTSGDNEQFF. V is TRBV9 and J is TRBJ2-1; TRBD2 matches at 8 bases. The V and J ends lost 0 bases and 5 bases, in that order; junction bases with no gene match: 4. Per the germline V gene, CDR1 is SGDLS and CDR2 is YYNGEE. This CDR3 contains 15 residues. Based on the CDR3 plus reference TRBV9 and TRBJ2-1, the full variable domain is DSGVTQTPKHLITATGQRVTLRCSPRSGDLSVYWYQQSLDQGLQFLIQYYNGEERAKGNILERFSAQQFPDLHSELNLSSLELGDSALYFCASSVGTSGDNEQFFGPGTRLTVL.

This clonotype was seen a few times. V usage is TRBV6-2 or TRBV6-3 and J usage is TRBJ2-7; weak D call: TRBD2 (6 bases). Between the trimmed V and J ends, which lost 7 bases and 6 bases, there was a span of 19 bases. CDR1 and CDR2 (germline): MNHEY, SVGEGT. The CDR3 has 14 amino acids. CDR3 sequence reads: CASIPEAGRIEQYF. DNA of the CDR3: TGTGCCAGCATCCCCGAAGCAGGGAGGATCGAGCAGTACTTC.